This entry lists 28 T cell receptor beta chains sequenced from one sample in a study of beta chain features in type 1 diabetes. Study results and limitations: Type 1 diabetes patients showed a moderate but significant shortening of TCRB CDR3s in all four CD4+ subsets.

Expressed TCRB transcripts got sequenced, as all isolated RNA was reverse transcribed. Profiling relied on immunoSEQ multiplex PCR, and the TCRdb table lists in-frame clones only, not all of them. The table lists some 22,000 clones, more than 45% of them singletons. Antigen specificity for these receptors is unknown. Sequencing was carried out using stem cell memory CD4+ T cells from blood. The receptors stem from a young man with type 1 diabetes.

The V call is TRBV7-2, the J call TRBJ2-4; TRBD1 aligns across 11 bases. The germline V gene has CDR1 SGHTA and CDR2 FQGNSA. V lost 4 bases and J lost 9; bases outside the gene matches: 8. The CDR3 is 15 residues long. The CDR3 DNA reads as TGTGCCAGCAGCTCCACTCCGGGACAGGGGGGCATTCAGTACTTC. Translation: CASSSTPGQGGIQYF.

The chain uses TRBV21-1 and TRBJ2-3; the table's D call TRBD1 went unverified against the DNA. TRBV21-1 is annotated as a pseudogene. The CDR3 extends over 18 amino acids. This CDR3 reads CASSIPFPAGEPTDTQYF. Written as DNA, the CDR3 is TGTGCCAGCAGCATCCCCTTCCCGGCAGGCGAGCCCACAGATACGCAGTATTTT.

The chain combines TRBV19 with TRBJ1-6; possible D gene TRBD1, 5 bases. The CDR3 runs 14 residues. Germline lookup yields CDR1 LNHDA and CDR2 SQIVND (reference sequence). The V gene lost 6 bases and the J gene lost 8 bases, with 14 bases spanning the gap. CDR3 loop: CASRLGQADSPLHF. CDR3 in DNA: TGTGCCAGTAGGCTAGGACAAGCCGATTCACCCCTCCACTTT.

This clone was counted between two and nine times. This chain connects TRBV7-2 to TRBJ2-7; unclear D gene. V shed 4 bases and J shed 9 bases, with 28 bases lying between them. CDR3 length: 17 residues. In germline, CDR1 is SGHTA, CDR2 FQGNSA. The CDR3 here is CASSSPRMDGDRPAQYF. In nucleotides, the CDR3 is TGTGCCAGCAGCTCCCCCCGTATGGATGGAGACCGCCCAGCGCAGTACTTC.

The genes are TRBV6-5 and TRBJ1-1, with D possibly matching TRBD1 (6 bases). The CDR3 contains 15 residues. The V and J ends lost 2 bases and 0 bases respectively, with 10 bases between them. From germline, CDR1 is MNHEY and CDR2 SVGAGI. The CDR3, as DNA: TGTGCCAGCAGTTACGGGGGCAGCATGAACACTGAAGCTTTCTTT. It is translated as CASSYGGSMNTEAFF.

The rearrangement uses TRBV2 and TRBJ2-1; 7 bases align to TRBD2. The germline V gene encodes CDR1 SNHLY and CDR2 FYNNEI. J lost 11 bases, V lost 4 bases, and 8 bases had no gene match. This CDR3 region has 13 residues. The CDR3 nucleotides read TGTGCCAGCAGTGCCCTGACTAGCCCAAAGCAGTTCTTC. Its translation: CASSALTSPKQFF.

This clone appeared a few times. The chain employs TRBV28 and TRBJ2-2, with a weak D call TRBD2 (5 bases). Germline V gene data show CDR1 as MDHEN and CDR2 as SYDVKM. The CDR3 has 16 amino acids. V was trimmed by 5 bases and J by 8 bases, leaving 21 bases between them. This chain's CDR3 is CASSPNRAPGSGELFF. The CDR3 DNA reads TGTGCCAGCAGTCCGAATCGGGCCCCGGGAAGTGGGGAGCTGTTTTTT.

The V call is TRBV30, the J call TRBJ2-5, with 9 positions matching TRBD2. This CDR3 comprises 14 residues. J was trimmed by 6 bases and V by 2 bases; bases with no gene match: 7. Germline values: CDR1 GTSNPN, CDR2 SVGIG (reference sequence). In DNA, the CDR3 is TGTGCCTGGAGTTGGGCGGGGGGGGGCCAGACCCAGTACTTC. Amino acid sequence: CAWSWAGGGQTQYF.

The gene calls are TRBV10-3 and TRBJ2-1; the D gene is possibly TRBD1 (5 bases). Germline loops: CDR1 ENHRY, CDR2 SYGVKD. The CDR3 is made up of 15 amino acids. The V and J ends lost 6 bases and 0 bases respectively, with 12 bases between them. In DNA form, the CDR3 reads TGTGCCATCAGCATCCAGGGAAGCTCCTACAATGAGCAGTTCTTC. Translation gives CAISIQGSSYNEQFF.

The chain joins TRBV19 to TRBJ2-1, with unresolved D. The germline V gene has CDR1 LNHDA and CDR2 SQIVND (reference sequence). The CDR3 loop spans 16 amino acids. Trimming pared 6 bases from V and 0 bases from J, leaving 15 bases between. The CDR3 region has the DNA TGTGCCAGTAGGGCTGGCGGCCAATCCTCCTACAATGAGCAGTTCTTC. It yields the protein CASRAGGQSSYNEQFF.

V is TRBV7-2 and J is TRBJ2-7, with D possibly TRBD1 on 5 matching bases. The CDR3 totals 15 residues. The germline V gene has CDR1 SGHTA and CDR2 FQGNSA. Trimming shortened V by 0 bases and J by 3 bases, and 12 bases separated the two germline ends. The CDR3 sequence is CASSLADGAVYEQYF. DNA of the CDR3: TGTGCCAGCAGCTTAGCGGATGGGGCAGTCTACGAGCAGTACTTC.

This clone has just a few counts. The chain carries TRBV5-1 and TRBJ1-1; tentatively, D is TRBD1 (6 bases). The CDR3 spans 15 residues. Germline loops: CDR1 SGHRS, CDR2 YFSETQ. Trimming shortened V by 4 bases and J by 5 bases, and 18 bases separated the two germline ends. In nucleotides, the CDR3 is TGCGCCAGCAGCACAGGGACCGCTCCGGGGACTGAAGCTTTCTTT. It encodes CASSTGTAPGTEAFF.

This clone was observed a few times. The rearrangement links TRBV5-4 to TRBJ2-1; TRBD2 might be the D (5 bases). The V end was cut by 4 bases, the J end by 7 bases, with 15 bases between. Germline-derived CDR1 and CDR2 are SGHNT and YYREEE (reference sequence). There are 14 residues in the CDR3. CDR3 region: CASSPPPPGNEQFF. CDR3 in DNA: TGTGCCAGCAGCCCTCCCCCACCGGGAAATGAGCAGTTCTTC. Full variable domain (rest looked up from reference TRBV5-4 and TRBJ2-1): ETGVTQSPTHLIKTRGQQVTLRCSSQSGHNTVSWYQQALGQGPQFIFQYYREEENGRGNFPPRFSGLQFPNYSSELNVNALELDDSALYLCASSPPPPGNEQFFGPGTRLTVL.

J is TRBJ2-1 and V is TRBV27; 10 bases agree with TRBD2. The germline V gene has CDR1 MNHEY and CDR2 SMNVEV (reference sequence). The CDR3 has 15 amino acids. V was clipped by 7 bases and J by 4 bases; unmatched bases: 7. The DNA for the CDR3 is TGTGCCAGCATCAAGCGGGAGGGCCAATACAATGAGCAGTTCTTC. Amino acid sequence: CASIKREGQYNEQFF.

This clone was detected only a few times. This chain joins TRBV9 and TRBJ2-5, with unresolved D. Gene TRBJ2-7 matches the end of the DNA better, so the J call may be wrong. Germline values: CDR1 SGDLS, CDR2 YYNGEE. The CDR3 covers 14 residues. CDR3 DNA sequence: TGTGCCAGCAGCCCAACTCTCGTGGGCTCCGAGCAGTACTTC. Translating gives CASSPTLVGSEQYF.

The chain couples TRBV19 to TRBJ1-4; TRBD1 might be the D (6 bases). The V end lost 4 bases, the J end lost 7 bases, and 13 bases lay between the germline ends. The length of the CDR3 is 14 residues. Germline assignment: CDR1 LNHDA and CDR2 SQIVND (reference sequence). The CDR3 nucleotides are TGTGCCAGTAGTACCGACAGGTACGCTGAAAAACTGTTTTTT. As protein: CASSTDRYAEKLFF.

The chain is built from TRBV7-2 and TRBJ2-6, with D hard to call. Germline-derived CDR1 and CDR2 are SGHTA and FQGNSA. This CDR3 is 14 amino acids long. V lost 3 bases and J 1 base, leaving 4 bases between the germline ends. The CDR3: CASSFRSGANVLTF. In nucleotides, the CDR3 is TGTGCCAGCAGCTTTCGGTCTGGGGCCAACGTCCTGACTTTC.

This chain connects TRBV29-1 to TRBJ1-1; no reliable D call. Trimming removed 5 bases at V and 1 base at J, with 11 bases between. The germline V gene encodes CDR1 SQVTM and CDR2 ANQGSEA. The CDR3 is 13 residues long. The CDR3 bases are TGCAGCGTTTGTCACACCACGAACACTGAAGCTTTCTTT. Its translation is CSVCHTTNTEAFF.

This clone was counted between two and nine times. This chain links TRBV6-1 with TRBJ2-3; 15 bases agree with TRBD2. Per germline, CDR1 MNHNS and CDR2 SASEGT. The CDR3 extends over 17 amino acids. V gave up 2 bases and J gave up 3 bases; unmatched junction bases: 3. CDR3 sequence: CASSERGTSGRTDTQYF. In DNA, the CDR3 is TGTGCCAGCAGTGAAAGGGGGACTAGCGGGAGGACAGATACGCAGTATTTT.

The chain employs TRBV5-1 and TRBJ2-7; perhaps TRBD1 as D (6 bases). Trimming took 4 bases from V and 9 from J, leaving 17 bases between them. This CDR3 is built from 13 residues. Per the germline V gene, CDR1 is SGHRS and CDR2 is YFSETQ. The chain's CDR3 is CASSPDRLSGQYF. DNA for the CDR3: TGCGCCAGCAGCCCCGACAGGCTCAGCGGGCAGTACTTC.

This chain joins TRBV5-1 and TRBJ2-5; 10 bases align to TRBD1. CDR1 and CDR2 (germline): SGHRS, YFSETQ. CDR3 length: 14 amino acids. Trimming at V came to 3 bases and at J to 6 bases, leaving 5 bases not matched to a gene. The CDR3 DNA reads as TGCGCCAGCAGCTCCCCGGGACAGGGGCAGACCCAGTACTTC. Its protein is CASSSPGQGQTQYF.

The sample holds a few counts of this clone. The chain has TRBV6-5 and TRBJ1-2; TRBD1 aligns across 7 bases. The CDR3 is 13 residues long. The germline CDR1 and CDR2 sequences are MNHEY and SVGAGI. The V gene end was trimmed by 4 bases and the J gene end by 6 bases; junction bases not matched to a gene: 5. CDR3 DNA: TGTGCCAGCAGTTCCACAGGGGACCATGGCTACACCTTC. Translation gives CASSSTGDHGYTF.

This clone was seen only a few times. The genes are TRBV18 and TRBJ2-3, with 9 nucleotides matching TRBD1. Trimming cost V 0 bases and J 2 bases; bases outside gene matches: 3. The CDR3 runs 16 residues. Looked up from germline, CDR1 is KGHSH and CDR2 is LQKENI. The CDR3 loop reads CASSPPGTGPTDTQYF. CDR3 DNA: TGTGCCAGCTCACCACCAGGGACAGGGCCCACAGATACGCAGTATTTT.

This rearrangement joins TRBV5-4 to TRBJ1-4; D not certain. Trimming took 1 base from V and 3 from J, leaving 7 bases between them. CDR1 SGHNT and CDR2 YYREEE come from the germline V gene (reference sequence). The CDR3 loop spans 14 amino acids. The CDR3 DNA is TGTGCCAGCAGCTTGCAGACTGCTAATGAAAAACTGTTTTTT. Residues: CASSLQTANEKLFF.

This clone came up a few times. J is TRBJ2-7 and V is TRBV19; 8 bases match TRBD2. Germline V gene lookup returns CDR1 LNHDA and CDR2 SQIVND (reference sequence). The CDR3 covers 13 residues. V was pared by 4 bases and J by 3 bases, with 2 bases of the junction left unmatched. CDR3 sequence (DNA): TGTGCCAGTAGTAACGGGAGGGGCTACGAGCAGTACTTC. It encodes CASSNGRGYEQYF.

The chain joins TRBV6-5 to TRBJ2-7; D perhaps matches TRBD1 (6 bases). There are 11 residues in the CDR3. Germline V gives CDR1 MNHEY, CDR2 SVGAGI. Trimming cost V 5 bases and J 10 bases, with 12 bases left between them. DNA for the CDR3: TGTGCCAGCAGTCCTGGACAGATTCAGTACTTC. Protein sequence: CASSPGQIQYF.

The chain recombines TRBV28 with TRBJ2-5; D gene unclear. The V gene's germline CDR1 is MDHEN and CDR2 SYDVKM. There are 13 residues in the CDR3. Trimming removed 7 bases at V and 2 bases at J, with 11 bases between. This CDR3 reads CASTNSVQETQYF. In DNA form, the CDR3 reads TGTGCCAGCACCAACTCCGTTCAAGAGACCCAGTACTTC.

This clone was observed a handful of times. The chain recombines TRBV15 with TRBJ1-5; 9 bases line up with TRBD1. The CDR3 is made up of 16 amino acids. In germline, CDR1 is LNHNV, CDR2 YYDKDF (reference sequence). V trimming: 4 bases; J trimming: 2 bases; junction bases outside the gene matches: 6. The CDR3 DNA is TGTGCCACCAGCATCTACAGGGGGCCGGGCAATCAGCCCCAGCATTTT. The encoded protein is CATSIYRGPGNQPQHF.